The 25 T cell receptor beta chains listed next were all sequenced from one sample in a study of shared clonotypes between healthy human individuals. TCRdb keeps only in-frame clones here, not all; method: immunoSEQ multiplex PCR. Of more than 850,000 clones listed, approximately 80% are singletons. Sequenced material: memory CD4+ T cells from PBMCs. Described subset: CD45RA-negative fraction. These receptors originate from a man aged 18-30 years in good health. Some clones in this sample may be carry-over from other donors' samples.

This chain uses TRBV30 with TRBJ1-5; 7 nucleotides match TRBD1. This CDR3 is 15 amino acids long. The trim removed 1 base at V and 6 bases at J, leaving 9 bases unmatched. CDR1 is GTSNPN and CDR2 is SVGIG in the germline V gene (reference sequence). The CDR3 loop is CAWSDRGVGGQPQHF. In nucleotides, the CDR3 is TGTGCCTGGAGTGACAGGGGCGTAGGGGGTCAGCCCCAGCATTTT.

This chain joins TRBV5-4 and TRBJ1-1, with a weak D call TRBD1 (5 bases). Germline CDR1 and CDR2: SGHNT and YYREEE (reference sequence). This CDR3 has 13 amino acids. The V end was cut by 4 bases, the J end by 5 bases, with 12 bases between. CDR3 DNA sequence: TGTGCCAGCAGCCCGGGTGGGGGTACTGAAGCTTTCTTT. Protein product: CASSPGGGTEAFF.

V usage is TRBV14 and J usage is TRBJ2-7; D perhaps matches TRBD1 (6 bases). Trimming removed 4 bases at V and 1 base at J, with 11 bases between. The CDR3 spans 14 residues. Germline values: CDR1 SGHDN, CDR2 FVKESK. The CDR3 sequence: CASSRQAGSYEQYF. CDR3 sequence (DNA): TGTGCCAGCAGCCGACAGGCGGGTTCCTACGAGCAGTACTTC.

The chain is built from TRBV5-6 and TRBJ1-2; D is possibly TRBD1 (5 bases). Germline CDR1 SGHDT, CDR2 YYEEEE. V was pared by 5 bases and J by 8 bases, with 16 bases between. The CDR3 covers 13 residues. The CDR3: CASRFREAGGYTF. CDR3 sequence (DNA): TGTGCCAGCAGATTCCGTGAAGCAGGGGGCTACACCTTC.

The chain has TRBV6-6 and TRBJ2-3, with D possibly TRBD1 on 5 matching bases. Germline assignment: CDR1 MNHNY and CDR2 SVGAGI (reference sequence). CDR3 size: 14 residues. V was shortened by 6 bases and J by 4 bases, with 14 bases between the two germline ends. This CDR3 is CASRTGIFADTQYF. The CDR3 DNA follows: TGTGCCAGCAGAACAGGAATTTTTGCAGATACGCAGTATTTT.

The CDR3: CASSSSPAGQYF. In nucleotides, the CDR3 is TGTGCCAGCAGCTCTTCCCCCGCGGGCCAGTACTTC. The chain couples TRBV7-2 to TRBJ2-4; TRBD2 is a possible D gene (5 bases). This CDR3 comprises 12 residues. Germline V gene lookup returns CDR1 SGHTA and CDR2 FQGNSA. Trimming took 4 bases from V and 13 from J, leaving 14 bases between them.

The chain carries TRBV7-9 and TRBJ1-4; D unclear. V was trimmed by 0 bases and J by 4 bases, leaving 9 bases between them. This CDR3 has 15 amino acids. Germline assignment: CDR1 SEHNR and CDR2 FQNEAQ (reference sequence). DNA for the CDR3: TGTGCCAGCAGCTTAGCGCCCAGTAGTAATGAAAAACTGTTTTTT. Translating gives CASSLAPSSNEKLFF.

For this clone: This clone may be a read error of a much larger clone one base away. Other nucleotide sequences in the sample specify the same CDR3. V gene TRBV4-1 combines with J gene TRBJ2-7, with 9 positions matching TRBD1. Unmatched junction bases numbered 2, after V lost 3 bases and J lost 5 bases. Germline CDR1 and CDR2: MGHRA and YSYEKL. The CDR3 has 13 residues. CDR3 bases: TGCGCCAGCAGCCATCGGACAGGGGACGAGCAGTACTTC. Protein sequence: CASSHRTGDEQYF.

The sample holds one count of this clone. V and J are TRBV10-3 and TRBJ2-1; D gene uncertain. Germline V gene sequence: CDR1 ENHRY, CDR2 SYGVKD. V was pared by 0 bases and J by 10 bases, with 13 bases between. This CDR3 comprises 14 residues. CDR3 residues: CAISESISTAEQFF. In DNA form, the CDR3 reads TGTGCCATCAGTGAGTCGATATCTACAGCCGAGCAGTTCTTC.

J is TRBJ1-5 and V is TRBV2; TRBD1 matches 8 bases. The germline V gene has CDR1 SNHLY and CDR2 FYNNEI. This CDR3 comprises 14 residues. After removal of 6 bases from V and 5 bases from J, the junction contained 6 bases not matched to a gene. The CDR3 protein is CASSGDRRDQPQHF. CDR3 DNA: TGTGCCAGCAGCGGGGACAGGAGGGATCAGCCCCAGCATTTT.

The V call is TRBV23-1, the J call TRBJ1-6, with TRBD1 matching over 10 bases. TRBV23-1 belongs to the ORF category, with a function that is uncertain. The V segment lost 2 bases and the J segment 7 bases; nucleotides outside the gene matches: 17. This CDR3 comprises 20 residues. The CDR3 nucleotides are TGCGCCAGCAGTCAACTCCGGGACAGGGGAATAGCGGGGTCCAATTCACCCCTCCACTTT. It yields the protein CASSQLRDRGIAGSNSPLHF.

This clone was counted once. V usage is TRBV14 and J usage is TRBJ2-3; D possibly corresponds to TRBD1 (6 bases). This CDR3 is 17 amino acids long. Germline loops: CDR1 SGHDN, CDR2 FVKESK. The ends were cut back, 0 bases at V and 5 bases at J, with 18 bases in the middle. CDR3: CASSQDPPSRGRDTQYF. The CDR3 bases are TGTGCCAGCAGCCAAGACCCGCCGTCCAGGGGAAGAGATACGCAGTATTTT.

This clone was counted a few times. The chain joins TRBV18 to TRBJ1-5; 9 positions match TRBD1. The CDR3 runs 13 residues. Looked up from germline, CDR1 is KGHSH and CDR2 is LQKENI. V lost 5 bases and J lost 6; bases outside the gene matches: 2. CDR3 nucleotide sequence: TGTGCCAGCTCAACGGGACAGGGTCAGCCCCAGCATTTT. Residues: CASSTGQGQPQHF.

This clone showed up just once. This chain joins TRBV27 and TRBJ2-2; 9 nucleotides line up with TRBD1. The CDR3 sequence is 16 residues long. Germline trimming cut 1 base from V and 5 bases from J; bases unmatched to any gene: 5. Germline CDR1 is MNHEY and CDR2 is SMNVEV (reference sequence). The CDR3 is CASSLFRDRVTGELFF. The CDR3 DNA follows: TGTGCCAGCAGTTTATTTCGGGACAGGGTGACCGGGGAGCTGTTTTTT.

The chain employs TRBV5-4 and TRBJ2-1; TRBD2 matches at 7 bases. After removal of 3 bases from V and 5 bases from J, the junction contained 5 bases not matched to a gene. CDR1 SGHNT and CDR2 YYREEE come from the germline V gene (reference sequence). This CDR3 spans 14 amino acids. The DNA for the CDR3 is TGTGCCAGCAGCTCCCGGGGACTACACAATGAGCAGTTCTTC. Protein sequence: CASSSRGLHNEQFF. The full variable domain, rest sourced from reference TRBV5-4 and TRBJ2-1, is ETGVTQSPTHLIKTRGQQVTLRCSSQSGHNTVSWYQQALGQGPQFIFQYYREEENGRGNFPPRFSGLQFPNYSSELNVNALELDDSALYLCASSSRGLHNEQFFGPGTRLTVL.

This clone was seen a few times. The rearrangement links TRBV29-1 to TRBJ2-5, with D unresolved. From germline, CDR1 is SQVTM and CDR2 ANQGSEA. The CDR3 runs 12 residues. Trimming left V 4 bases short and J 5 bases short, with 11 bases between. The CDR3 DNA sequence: TGCAGCGTTGTTTTACCGTCTGAGACCCAGTACTTC. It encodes CSVVLPSETQYF. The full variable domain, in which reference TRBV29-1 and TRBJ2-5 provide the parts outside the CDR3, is SAVISQKPSRDICQRGTSLTIQCQVDSQVTMMFWYRQQPGQSLTLIATANQGSEATYESGFVIDKFPISRPNLTFSTLTVSNMSPEDSSIYLCSVVLPSETQYFGPGTRLLVL.

The CDR3 here is CASSLGHNEQFF. The CDR3 region has the DNA TGCGCCAGCAGCTTGGGGCACAATGAGCAGTTCTTC. V is TRBV5-1 and J is TRBJ2-1; no firm D call. This CDR3 is built from 12 residues. The V end was cut by 0 bases, the J end by 5 bases, with 3 bases between. Germline CDR1 SGHRS, CDR2 YFSETQ.

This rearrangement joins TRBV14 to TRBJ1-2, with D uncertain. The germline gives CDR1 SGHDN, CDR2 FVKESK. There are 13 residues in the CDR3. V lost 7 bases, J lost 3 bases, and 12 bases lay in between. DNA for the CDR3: TGTGCCAGCACCCCAACAGTACACTATGGCTACACCTTC. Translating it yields CASTPTVHYGYTF.

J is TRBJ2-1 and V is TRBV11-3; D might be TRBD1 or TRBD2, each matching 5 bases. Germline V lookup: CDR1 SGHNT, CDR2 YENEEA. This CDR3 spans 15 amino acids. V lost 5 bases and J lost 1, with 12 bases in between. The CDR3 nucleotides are TGTGCCAGCAGCCCCGGGACGAGTTCCTACAATGAGCAGTTCTTC. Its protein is CASSPGTSSYNEQFF.

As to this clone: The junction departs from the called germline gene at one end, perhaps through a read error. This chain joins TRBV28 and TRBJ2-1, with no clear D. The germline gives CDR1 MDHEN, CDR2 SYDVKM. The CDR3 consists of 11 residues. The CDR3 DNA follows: TGTGCCAGCAGTTATCGGTCCGAATGGGTCTTC. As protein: CASSYRSEWVF.

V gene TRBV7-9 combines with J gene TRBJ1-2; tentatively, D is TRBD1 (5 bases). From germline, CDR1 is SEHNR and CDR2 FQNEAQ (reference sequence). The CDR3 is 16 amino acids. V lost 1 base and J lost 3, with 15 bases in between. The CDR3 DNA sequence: TGTGCCAGCAGCTTAGTCGGGGCGGGGCTAGACTATGGCTACACCTTC. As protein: CASSLVGAGLDYGYTF.

The CDR3 coding sequence is TGTGCCAGCAGCTCGAAGTTCGAGATGAGCGGGAGGGGAGAGACCCAGTACTTC. It encodes CASSSKFEMSGRGETQYF. V and J are TRBV7-9 and TRBJ2-5, with TRBD2 matching over 10 bases. The V and J ends lost 4 bases and 4 bases, in that order; junction bases with no gene match: 15. The CDR3 runs 18 residues. From germline, CDR1 is SEHNR and CDR2 FQNEAQ (reference sequence).

This CDR3 is CASSLRVLGLAGYNEQFF. In DNA form, the CDR3 reads TGTGCCAGCAGCTTGAGGGTTCTAGGGCTAGCGGGTTACAATGAGCAGTTCTTC. The genes are TRBV5-4 and TRBJ2-1; 8 bases map to TRBD2. CDR3 length: 18 residues. Germline V gene sequence: CDR1 SGHNT, CDR2 YYREEE (reference sequence). V gave up 1 base and J gave up 4 bases; unmatched junction bases: 13.

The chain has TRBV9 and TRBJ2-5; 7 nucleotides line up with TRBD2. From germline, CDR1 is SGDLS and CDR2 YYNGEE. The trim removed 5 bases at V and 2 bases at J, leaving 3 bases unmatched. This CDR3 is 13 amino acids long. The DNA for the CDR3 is TGTGCCAGCAGATCTAGCGGACAAGAGACCCAGTACTTC. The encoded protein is CASRSSGQETQYF.

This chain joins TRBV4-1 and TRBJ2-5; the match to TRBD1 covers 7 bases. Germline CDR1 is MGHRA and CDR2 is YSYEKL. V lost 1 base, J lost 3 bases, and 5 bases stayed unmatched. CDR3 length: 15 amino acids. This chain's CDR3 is CASSQAGGREETQYF. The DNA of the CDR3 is TGCGCCAGCAGCCAAGCAGGGGGACGAGAAGAGACCCAGTACTTC.